The sequence of this T cell receptor (beta chain) was determined in a study of control samples from healthy donors and cancer patients. TCRdb keeps only in-frame clones here, not all; method: immunoSEQ multiplex PCR. The repertoire holds some 120,000 clones, with 85% to 95% as singletons. The CDR3 loop spans 14 amino acids. Germline lookup yields CDR1 SGDLS and CDR2 YYNGEE. Losses at the gene ends were 7 bases for V and 8 bases for J; bases not matched to a gene: 9. The chain carries TRBV9 and TRBJ1-6; TRBD1 agrees at 7 bases. The clonotype was recovered from a man aged 25 to 40 in good health. The sample consisted of blood. DNA of the CDR3: TGTGCCAGCGGCCAAGGGGGCTCGGATTCACCCCTCCACTTT. It codes for CASGQGGSDSPLHF.